This T cell receptor (beta chain) was retrieved from a study of cytomegalovirus exposure and HLA in healthy donors. Across the study: Assignment to the Caucasian-associated ancestry cluster applied to around 80% of the approximately 400 genotyped donors.

The PCR made use of 60 Vbeta and 13 Jbeta primers. The method was immunoSEQ multiplex PCR; TCRdb's version includes in-frame clones alone and lacks a portion of them. The table records about 90,000 clones, roughly three fifths of them present only once. Points on this clone: Its antigen is currently unknown.

Findings and caveats of the study: A previous analysis found most TCR beta V segments productive roughly 90% or roughly 30% of the time. Later on, an analysis showed TCR association rates differing by HLA locus, with DRB1 the most and HLA-C the fewest. TCR beta V- and J-gene trimming was later associated with a missense DCLRE1C variant.

CDR3 length: 14 residues. Germline V lookup: CDR1 MDHEN, CDR2 SYDVKM. V was clipped by 7 bases and J by 4 bases, with 17 bases between them. The specimen sequenced was PBMCs. V usage is TRBV28 and J usage is TRBJ2-7, with a weak D call TRBD1 (6 bases). The clonotype comes from a man aged 25 to 40 in good health and CMV-seronegative. The CDR3 DNA is TGTGCCAGCATACGACAGGCCAAGACTTACGAGCAGTACTTC. It translates to CASIRQAKTYEQYF. Based on the CDR3 plus reference TRBV28 and TRBJ2-7, the full variable domain is DVKVTQSSRYLVKRTGEKVFLECVQDMDHENMFWYRQDPGLGLRLIYFSYDVKMKEKGDIPEGYSVSREKKERFSLILESASTNQTSMYLCASIRQAKTYEQYFGPGTRLTVT.